What follows describes a single TCR beta chain. Its matching antigen is unknown. These data come from a study of long-term antiretroviral therapy in people with HIV. Study conclusions and caveats: Regardless of time point, clones expanded before ART dominated the repertoire. Whereas controls had wider CDR3 length ranges, HIV repertoires had narrower ones.

It was version v3.0 of the immunoSEQ assay that was run at survey level. The method was immunoSEQ multiplex PCR; TCRdb's version includes in-frame clones alone and lacks a portion of them. The sample has 30,000 to 35,000 clones; more than 60% are singletons. This TCR was recovered from a woman aged 45 to 65 with HIV. Sequenced here: unsorted PBMCs, sampled 3.1 years after starting antiretroviral therapy.

CDR3 protein: CAWSVPNTEAFF. The CDR3 DNA is TGTGCCTGGAGTGTACCTAACACTGAAGCTTTCTTT. This sequence joins TRBV30 and TRBJ1-1; D is uncertain. The CDR3 is 12 residues long. V lost 0 bases, J lost 2 bases, and 4 bases lay in between. From germline, CDR1 is GTSNPN and CDR2 SVGIG (reference sequence).